This is a list of T cell receptor beta chains from one sample in a study of blood T cells in healthy people across ages. From the 5' RACE reads, TCRdb called clonotypes with MiXCR, one entry per CDR3 protein. Here the sample spans about 650,000 distinct CDR3 sequences, approximately 52% being singletons. Sample: blood. These receptors all come from an elderly woman in good health. The CDR3 runs from the conserved cysteine through the conserved F or W. Each record gives: J gene, V gene, clone size, D gene, CDR3 protein, CDR3 DNA. The D gene is left open where the match is weak. Clone size is shown for a subset of rows, as once, few, many or a class of expanded clone.

TRBJ2-5,TRBV7-9,-,-,CASSLALGGRPGETQYF,TGTGCCAGCAGCTTAGCGCTTGGGGGTCGACCAGGGGAGACCCAGTACTTC
TRBJ2-1,TRBV7-9,many,TRBD1,CASSQTGDGEQFF,TGTGCCAGCAGCCAAACAGGGGACGGTGAGCAGTTCTTC
TRBJ2-1,TRBV29-1,-,TRBD2,CSVAKYIPGTSGSRGRNEQFF,TGCAGCGTTGCGAAGTATATCCCTGGGACTAGCGGATCGCGGGGGAGAAATGAGCAGTTCTTC
TRBJ1-2,TRBV29-1,-,-,CSATTLNYGYTF,TGCAGCGCTACGACACTTAACTATGGCTACACCTTC
TRBJ1-2,TRBV20-1,many,TRBD1,CSATDRLHGYTF,TGCAGTGCCACGGACAGGCTCCATGGCTACACCTTC
TRBJ2-3,TRBV7-9,few,-,CASSRRSSTDTQYF,TGTGCCAGCAGCCGCCGTTCGAGCACAGATACGCAGTATTTT
TRBJ2-1,TRBV6-1,many,-,CASSGRGYNEQFF,TGTGCCAGCAGTGGACGGGGGTACAATGAGCAGTTCTTC
TRBJ1-1,TRBV20-1,once,TRBD1,CSASLAGGLGAFF,TGCAGTGCTAGCCTAGCAGGGGGCTTGGGAGCTTTCTTT
TRBJ2-5,TRBV7-8,-,TRBD2,CASSPASGSGGETQYF,TGTGCCAGCAGCCCAGCTAGCGGATCGGGGGGAGAGACCCAGTACTTC
TRBJ1-6,TRBV27,once,-,CASSFLGSSYNSPLHF,TGTGCCAGCAGTTTTTTGGGTAGCTCCTATAATTCACCCCTCCACTTT
TRBJ2-3,TRBV20-1,-,-,CSAAGDTDTQYF,TGCAGCGCTGCAGGGGACACAGATACGCAGTATTTT
TRBJ1-6,TRBV12-3/TRBV12-4,-,TRBD1,CASRRGDRGNSPLHF,TGTGCCAGCAGGAGAGGAGACAGGGGTAATTCTCCCCTCCACTTT
TRBJ2-7,TRBV20-1,many,-,CSARAPVLSYEQYF,TGCAGTGCTAGAGCCCCGGTACTTTCCTACGAGCAGTACTTC
TRBJ1-1,TRBV20-1,-,-,CSARVASGPRSQGDFF,TGCAGTGCTAGAGTCGCCTCAGGACCTAGATCTCAGGGTGATTTCTTT
TRBJ2-5,TRBV3-1,many,TRBD2,CASSRLAEETQYF,TGTGCCAGCAGTAGACTAGCCGAAGAGACCCAGTACTTC
TRBJ2-7,TRBV20-1,-,TRBD1,CSAKGQGNEQYF,TGCAGTGCAAAGGGACAGGGAAACGAGCAGTACTTC
TRBJ2-4,TRBV25-1,many,-,CASSEKAKNIQYF,TGTGCCAGCAGTGAAAAAGCCAAAAACATTCAGTACTTC
TRBJ2-5,TRBV5-1,-,-,CASSLGATEVPQETQYF,TGCGCCAGCAGCTTGGGCGCCACGGAAGTACCACAAGAGACCCAGTACTTC
TRBJ1-4,TRBV6-5,-,-,CASSRKAGAGVEKLFF,TGTGCCAGCAGCCGCAAGGCCGGGGCCGGGGTAGAAAAACTGTTTTTT
TRBJ2-3,TRBV28,-,-,CASCPSGGGDTQYF,TGTGCCAGCTGTCCTAGCGGAGGGGGAGATACGCAGTATTTT
TRBJ2-5,TRBV6-5,-,TRBD1,CASSTADRVVQETQYF,TGTGCCAGCAGTACCGCGGACAGGGTAGTACAAGAGACCCAGTACTTC
TRBJ1-5,TRBV12-3/TRBV12-4,-,-,CASSFGSLTNQPQHF,TGTGCCAGCAGTTTTGGATCTCTCACTAATCAGCCCCAGCATTTT
TRBJ1-5,TRBV27,few,-,CASSLMGTNQPQHF,TGTGCCAGCAGTTTAATGGGTACCAATCAGCCCCAGCATTTT
TRBJ2-1,TRBV3-1,-,TRBD2,CASGLAGGVGEQFF,TGTGCCAGTGGACTAGCGGGAGGAGTGGGTGAGCAGTTCTTC
TRBJ2-4,TRBV11-1,-,-,CASSLSVGTAKNIQYF,TGTGCCAGCAGCCTATCGGTGGGGACGGCCAAAAACATTCAGTACTTC
TRBJ1-6,TRBV2,many,-,CASSEVGDNSPLHF,TGTGCCAGCAGTGAAGTAGGGGATAATTCACCCCTCCACTTT
TRBJ2-7,TRBV7-3,few,-,CASSLFHGGYNEQYF,TGTGCCAGCAGCTTGTTTCACGGGGGCTACAATGAGCAGTACTTC
TRBJ2-3,TRBV28,-,-,CASSLLGTATSTDTQYF,TGTGCCAGCAGTTTATTAGGGACGGCAACTAGCACAGATACGCAGTATTTT
TRBJ1-2,TRBV9,many,-,CASSVDPDSKYGYTF,TGTGCCAGCAGCGTAGACCCGGACAGCAAATATGGCTACACCTTC
TRBJ2-3,TRBV18,-,TRBD2,CASSQPGLGSPDTQYF,TGTGCCAGCTCACAACCGGGACTAGGGTCTCCAGATACGCAGTATTTT
TRBJ2-6,TRBV28,-,-,CASSLTGTSSYVLTF,TGTGCCAGCAGCTTAACAGGGACTTCTAGCTACGTCCTGACTTTC
TRBJ2-7,TRBV28,once,-,CASSFRSPSSYEQYF,TGTGCCAGCAGTTTCCGAAGCCCTAGCAGCTACGAGCAGTACTTC
TRBJ1-1,TRBV12-3/TRBV12-4,-,TRBD1,CASSGGQGHTEAFF,TGTGCCAGCAGTGGAGGACAGGGGCACACTGAAGCTTTCTTT